The 17 T cell receptor beta chains below all came from one sample that was sequenced in a study of T cells in Graves' hyperthyroidism and ophthalmopathy. The CDR3 regions of TCR beta were amplified from RNA transcripts. TCR CDR3 underwent first-round RT-PCR with the HTBI primer set. Via MiXCR, TCRdb re-called the multiplex PCR reads, giving one row per CDR3 protein. The sample gives some 620,000 distinct CDR3 sequences, around 15% of which show up once; less than 4.5% is in the top ten. Material: blood. These receptors were obtained from a woman aged 25-40 years with Graves' hyperthyroidism.

This clonotype was observed many times. This chain joins TRBV3-1 and TRBJ2-3, with D possibly being TRBD1 or TRBD2 (5 bases each). V was shortened by 3 bases and J by 7 bases, with 8 bases between the two germline ends. Germline values: CDR1 LGHDT, CDR2 YNNKEL (reference sequence). This CDR3 is built from 12 residues. The CDR3 sequence: CASSQGPNTQYF. The CDR3 coding sequence is TGTGCCAGCAGCCAGGGACCTAATACGCAGTATTTT.

The chain carries TRBV6-5 and TRBJ2-7; 9 nucleotides line up with TRBD1. Germline CDR1 reads MNHEY; CDR2 reads SVGAGI. The V gene end was trimmed by 5 bases and the J gene end by 4 bases; junction bases not matched to a gene: 6. The CDR3 length is 14 residues. The DNA for the CDR3 is TGTGCCAGCAGTAACCGGGACAGGGAATACGAGCAGTACTTC. Translation gives CASSNRDREYEQYF.

This clonotype was found many times. CDR3 protein: CASGTPGHLNTEAFF. For the CDR3, the DNA is TGTGCTAGTGGTACACCGGGACACCTGAACACTGAAGCTTTCTTT. The chain carries TRBV12-5 and TRBJ1-1; maybe TRBD1 (6 bases). Germline V CDR1 and CDR2: LGHNT, FRNRAP. The ends were cut back, 5 bases at V and 0 bases at J, with 13 bases in the middle. CDR3 length: 15 amino acids.

This clonotype showed up many times. The chain uses TRBV12-3 or TRBV12-4 and TRBJ1-5, with unresolved D. This CDR3 spans 13 amino acids. The V end was cut by 3 bases, the J end by 6 bases, with 9 bases between. CDR3 nucleotides: TGTGCCAGCAGTTTGAGGGTTAGTCAGCCCCAGCATTTT. Translation gives CASSLRVSQPQHF.

V and J are TRBV9 and TRBJ2-2; D call uncertain. The CDR3 is 18 residues long. CDR1 SGDLS and CDR2 YYNGEE come from the germline V gene. V was shortened by 1 base and J by 0 bases, with 16 bases between the two germline ends. For the CDR3, the DNA is TGTGCCAGCAGCGTAAGCGTAACAAACGACCCGAACACCGGGGAGCTGTTTTTT. Amino acid sequence: CASSVSVTNDPNTGELFF.

The gene calls are TRBV6-4 and TRBJ2-1; D gene uncertain. Trimming removed 3 bases at V and 9 bases at J, with 21 bases between. Per the germline V gene, CDR1 is MRHNA and CDR2 is SNTAGT. The CDR3 runs to 16 residues. In DNA form, the CDR3 reads TGTGCCAGCAGTGAGAAGGGCACACACAAATGGGGTGAGCAGTTCTTC. This translates into CASSEKGTHKWGEQFF.

This rearrangement joins TRBV4-2 to TRBJ1-2; D possibly corresponds to TRBD1 (5 bases). Trimming pared 1 base from V and 4 bases from J, leaving 16 bases between. This CDR3 spans 16 amino acids. The germline V gene has CDR1 LGHNA and CDR2 YNFKEQ. CDR3 residues: CASSQVLRGRSYGYTF. CDR3 coding DNA: TGTGCCAGCAGCCAAGTTTTGAGGGGTCGGAGCTATGGCTACACCTTC.

This clonotype has at least ten counts. The chain is built from TRBV6-1 and TRBJ1-1; no reliable D call. V was clipped by 1 base and J by 1 base, with 10 bases between them. The CDR3 is made up of 15 amino acids. Germline V gives CDR1 MNHNS, CDR2 SASEGT. This CDR3 is CASSEGSWGNTEAFF. DNA for the CDR3: TGTGCCAGCAGTGAAGGATCCTGGGGGAACACTGAAGCTTTCTTT.

In its sample, this clonotype was seen many times. The chain recombines TRBV3-1 with TRBJ2-3, with a weak D call TRBD1 (6 bases). The germline CDR1 and CDR2 sequences are LGHDT and YNNKEL (reference sequence). Trimming took 8 bases from V and 3 from J, leaving 12 bases between them. CDR3 length equals 13 residues. This chain's CDR3 is CASGTQGTDTQYF. The CDR3 DNA is TGTGCCAGCGGAACACAGGGAACAGATACGCAGTATTTT.

This clonotype has ten or more counts. The V and J genes are TRBV28 and TRBJ2-7; D is uncertain. The CDR3 contains 15 residues. The germline CDR1 and CDR2 sequences are MDHEN and SYDVKM. Trimming removed 6 bases from V and 0 bases from J, with 15 bases in between. The CDR3 DNA reads as TGTGCCAGCAGCCTTGGTAGGACGGGCTCCTACGAGCAGTACTTC. Amino acid sequence: CASSLGRTGSYEQYF.

This clonotype was seen ten or more times. The genes are TRBV7-8 and TRBJ1-4; a possible D gene is TRBD1 (6 bases). In germline, CDR1 is SGHVS, CDR2 FQNEAQ. This CDR3 spans 15 amino acids. V gave up 4 bases and J gave up 1 base, with 10 bases separating them. CDR3: CASSSQGLTNEKLFF. In DNA form, the CDR3 reads TGTGCCAGCAGCTCACAGGGATTAACTAATGAAAAACTGTTTTTT. Looking up the rest from reference TRBV7-8 and TRBJ1-4 gives the full variable domain: GAGVSQSPRYKVAKRGQDVALRCDPISGHVSLFWYQQALGQGPEFLTYFQNEAQLDKSGLPSDRFFAERPEGSVSTLKIQRTQQEDSAVYLCASSSQGLTNEKLFFGSGTQLSVL.

This clonotype was picked up a small number of times. This chain links TRBV5-6 with TRBJ2-2; D is ambiguous. Trimming took 3 bases from V and 4 from J, leaving 13 bases between them. This CDR3 spans 15 amino acids. Germline V gene data show CDR1 as SGHDT and CDR2 as YYEEEE. The CDR3 coding sequence is TGTGCCAGCAGCTCCCTTGAGAGGCCCACCGGGGAGCTGTTTTTT. This gives the protein CASSSLERPTGELFF.

The J gene is TRBJ2-3, the V gene TRBV5-1, with TRBD1 matching 9 bases. V trimming: 4 bases; J trimming: 4 bases; junction bases outside the gene matches: 7. Germline V CDR1 and CDR2: SGHRS, YFSETQ. This CDR3 region has 15 residues. CDR3 DNA: TGCGCCAGCAGCCGGCGGGACAGGGATTCAGATACGCAGTATTTT. It yields the protein CASSRRDRDSDTQYF.

Ten or more counts support this clonotype. The genes are TRBV3-1 and TRBJ2-5; perhaps TRBD1 as D (5 bases). V lost 7 bases to trimming and J lost 5 bases, with 11 bases between them. CDR3 length: 12 amino acids. The V gene's germline CDR1 is LGHDT and CDR2 YNNKEL (reference sequence). The CDR3 DNA is TGTGCCAGCATAGGGGTAGGGGAGACCCAGTACTTC. Protein product: CASIGVGETQYF.

This clonotype was seen repeatedly, ten times or more. Here the CDR3 reads CASSRGGSGRATTYEQYF. In DNA form, the CDR3 reads TGTGCCAGCAGTCGCGGGGGTAGCGGGAGGGCCACAACCTACGAGCAGTACTTC. This chain connects TRBV7-9 to TRBJ2-7, with TRBD2 matching 11 bases. Germline assignment: CDR1 SEHNR and CDR2 FQNEAQ (reference sequence). The length of the CDR3 is 18 residues. Germline trimming cut 6 bases from V and 2 bases from J; bases unmatched to any gene: 15.

The table lists this clonotype with a few counts. The chain employs TRBV15 and TRBJ2-7, with 10 bases aligning to TRBD2. Losses at the gene ends were 5 bases for V and 5 bases for J; bases not matched to a gene: 3. Germline V CDR1 and CDR2: LNHNV, YYDKDF (reference sequence). This CDR3 spans 13 amino acids. The CDR3 here is CATSGSGRNEQYF. CDR3 DNA: TGTGCCACCAGCGGTAGCGGGAGGAACGAGCAGTACTTC.

J is TRBJ2-1 and V is TRBV12-3 or TRBV12-4; D is unresolved. This CDR3 region has 13 residues. With 5 bases removed from V and 9 bases from J, the gap between germline ends came to 14 bases. In DNA form, the CDR3 reads TGTGCCAGCAGTGGGTGGGGATCGGGTGAGCAGTTCTTC. This codes for CASSGWGSGEQFF.